This T cell receptor beta chain was identified during a study of CD8+CD57+ T cells in acquired aplastic anemia. As for the study in general: Isolated CD4+ and CD8+ cells, once sorted, yielded DNA averaging roughly 3.2 ug. Where healthy donors were concerned, CD4+ cells averaged about 11 million reads.

A word on this clonotype: Its antigen is unidentified.

Study observations and caveats: There were 25 to 30 CD8+ CDR3 sequences that occurred in both patients and controls. Patients and healthy controls showed no significant CD8+ Simpson's diversity difference.

The template for TCR beta VDJ and CDR3 sequence profiling was genomic DNA. TCRdb re-derived calls from the reads in MiXCR, one entry per CDR3 protein. Of about 400,000 distinct CDR3 sequences in the sample, around 72% were seen once. This CDR3 is built from 14 residues. Germline values: CDR1 SGHVS, CDR2 FNYEAQ. V gave up 6 bases and J gave up 12 bases; unmatched junction bases: 17. The clonotype was recovered from a human donor in good health, serving as a control. The sequencing input was sorted CD4+, CD8+, or CD8+CD57+ T cells (not recorded which) from PBMCs. The chain has TRBV7-6 and TRBJ2-7; 7 bases line up with TRBD2. CDR3 in DNA: TGTGCCAGCAGTGCACAGGAACTAGCGTCCGACCCGTACTTC. Translation gives CASSAQELASDPYF.